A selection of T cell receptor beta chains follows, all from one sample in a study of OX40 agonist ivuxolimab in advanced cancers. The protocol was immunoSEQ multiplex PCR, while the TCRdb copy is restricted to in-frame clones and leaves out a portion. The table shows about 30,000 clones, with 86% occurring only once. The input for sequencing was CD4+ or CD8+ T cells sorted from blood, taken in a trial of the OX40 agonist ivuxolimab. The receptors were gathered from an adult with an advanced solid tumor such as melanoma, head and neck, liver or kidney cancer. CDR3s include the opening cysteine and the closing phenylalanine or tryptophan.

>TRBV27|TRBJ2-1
CASREYSGAYNEQFF
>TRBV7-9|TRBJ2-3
CASSQDTNTDTQYF
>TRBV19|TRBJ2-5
CASSKNRLETQYF
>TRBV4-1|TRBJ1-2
CASSLGSYGYTF
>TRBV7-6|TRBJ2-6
CASSLGAGSGANVLTF
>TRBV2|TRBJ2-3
CASKSTSGSITDTQYF
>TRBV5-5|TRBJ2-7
CASSLLAGVYEQYF
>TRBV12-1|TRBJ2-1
CASSFDRVPYNEQFF
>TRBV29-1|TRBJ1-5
CSVDDGAQHF
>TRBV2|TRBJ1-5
CASSEWDTGNQPQHF
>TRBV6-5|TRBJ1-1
CASSYGSGGTEAFF
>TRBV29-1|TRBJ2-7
CSVRGGGHSYEQYF
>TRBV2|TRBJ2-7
CASSFSGEGLDEQYF
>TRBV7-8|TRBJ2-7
CASSPSDGSYEQYF
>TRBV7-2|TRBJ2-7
CASSLNRAYEQYF
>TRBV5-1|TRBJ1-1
CASSHRDPGSTEAFF